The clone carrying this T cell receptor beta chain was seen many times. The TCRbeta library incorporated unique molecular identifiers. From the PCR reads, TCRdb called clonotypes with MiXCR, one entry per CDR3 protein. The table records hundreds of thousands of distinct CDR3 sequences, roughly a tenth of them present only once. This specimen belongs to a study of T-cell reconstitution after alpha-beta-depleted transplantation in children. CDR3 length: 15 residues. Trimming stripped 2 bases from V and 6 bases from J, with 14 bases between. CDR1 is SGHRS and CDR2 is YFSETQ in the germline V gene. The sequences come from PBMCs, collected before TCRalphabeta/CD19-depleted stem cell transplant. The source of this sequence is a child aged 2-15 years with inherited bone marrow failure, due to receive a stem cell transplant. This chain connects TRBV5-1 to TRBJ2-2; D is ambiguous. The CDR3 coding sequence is TGCGCCAGCAGCTTCGACCCACCCGGCTCCGGGGAGCTGTTTTTT. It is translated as CASSFDPPGSGELFF.